This TCR beta chain was identified in a study of T cell repertoires in ileal Crohn's disease. Study summary: About half of patients got postoperative therapy: some 11 thiopurines, about 20 anti-TNF. Biopsies at the proximal margin of the resected specimen form MI samples.

The assay was immunoSEQ multiplex PCR, and TCRdb's table has in-frame clones only and misses some. The sample holds about 550 clones; approximately 90% are singletons and the top ten take approximately 11%. Noted time point: proximal margin of the surgical specimen (macroscopically non-inflamed). The sequence came from an adult with Crohn's disease. Sample: ileal tissue.

CDR3 residues: CAIIASSLGNYGYTF. As DNA, the CDR3 is TGTGCCATCATAGCCAGTTCTCTGGGTAACTATGGCTACACCTTC. The chain joins TRBV10-3 to TRBJ1-2; D not resolved. Germline CDR1 reads ENHRY; CDR2 reads SYGVKD. V was shortened by 7 bases and J by 1 base, with 16 bases between the two germline ends. CDR3 length equals 15 residues.